The T cell receptor beta chain under discussion was sequenced for a study of blood T cell repertoires in COVID-19. Between the trimmed V and J ends, which lost 0 bases and 2 bases, there was a span of 11 bases. The CDR3 is made up of 15 amino acids. Germline V gene lookup returns CDR1 SGDLS and CDR2 YYNGEE. This table comes from immunoSEQ multiplex PCR, and its TCRdb copy is limited to in-frame clones, with some not included. Of under 200,000 clones in the sample, approximately 88% are singletons; the top ten hold approximately 7.6%. This clonotype originated in a woman in her late teens or twenties who had recovered from COVID-19. The chain recombines TRBV9 with TRBJ1-2, with unresolved D. Sample: PBMCs or T cells enriched from blood (not recorded which). CDR3 in amino acids: CASSVEKAGNYGYTF. CDR3 nucleotide sequence: TGTGCCAGCAGCGTAGAAAAAGCAGGCAACTATGGCTACACCTTC.